The 11 T cell receptor beta chains reported below all come from one sample, sequenced in a study of T cell responses to AZD1222 COVID-19 vaccine. Clones were read by immunoSEQ multiplex PCR, and TCRdb kept only the in-frame ones, dropping some. The repertoire holds 140,000 to 150,000 clones, with about 93% as singletons. The sample consisted of peripheral blood, taken on day 0 of AZD1222 vaccination. These receptors originate from an adult in good health.

This chain links TRBV3-1 (or the pseudogene TRBV3-2) with TRBJ1-1, with 9 nucleotides matching TRBD1. Germline V gene data show CDR1 as LGHDT and CDR2 as YNNKEL (reference sequence). The CDR3 runs 15 residues. V lost 4 bases and J lost 2; bases outside the gene matches: 5. The CDR3 DNA is TGTGCCAGCAGCCGAGGGACAGGGCTCAACACTGAAGCTTTCTTT. It yields the protein CASSRGTGLNTEAFF.

This chain links TRBV5-1 with TRBJ2-5, with TRBD1 matching over 7 bases. Germline CDR1 is SGHRS and CDR2 is YFSETQ. After removal of 4 bases from V and 5 bases from J, the junction contained 11 bases not matched to a gene. The CDR3 is 15 amino acids. CDR3 sequence (DNA): TGCGCCAGCAGCGAGATATACAGGGGTTGGGAGACCCAGTACTTC. Its protein product is CASSEIYRGWETQYF.

As to this clone: One end of the junction varies from germline; a read error may be responsible. This chain connects TRBV3-1 (or the pseudogene TRBV3-2) to TRBJ1-6; 9 bases line up with TRBD1. CDR1 and CDR2 (germline): LGHDT, YNNKEL (reference sequence). The length of the CDR3 is 17 residues. This CDR3 is CASTQRGQGTYNSPLHF. As DNA, the CDR3 is TGTGCCAGCACCCAAAGGGGACAGGGTACCTATAATTCACCCCTCCACTTT.

This rearrangement joins TRBV3-1 (or the pseudogene TRBV3-2) to TRBJ1-1, with D possibly matching TRBD1 (6 bases). Per germline, CDR1 LGHDT and CDR2 YNNKEL (reference sequence). V lost 6 bases, J lost 7 bases, and 15 bases lay in between. CDR3 length equals 13 residues. CDR3 loop: CASRTTGTLEAFF. The CDR3 coding sequence is TGTGCCAGCAGAACGACAGGTACACTTGAAGCTTTCTTT.

This chain uses TRBV5-4 with TRBJ2-7; the match to TRBD2 covers 9 bases. The length of the CDR3 is 15 residues. The trim removed 4 bases at V and 3 bases at J, leaving 8 bases unmatched. Germline V gene data show CDR1 as SGHNT and CDR2 as YYREEE (reference sequence). The CDR3 DNA reads as TGTGCCAGCAGCCCTGCTAGCGGGGCGGGCTACGAGCAGTACTTC. The encoded protein is CASSPASGAGYEQYF.

The V call is TRBV11-3, the J call TRBJ2-7, with D maybe TRBD2 (5 bases). Germline V gene sequence: CDR1 SGHNT, CDR2 YENEEA. V lost 5 bases and J lost 5, with 7 bases in between. The CDR3 sequence is 11 residues long. CDR3 sequence (DNA): TGTGCCAGCAGCCGGGGTGACGAGCAGTACTTC. Amino acids: CASSRGDEQYF.

The rearrangement joins TRBV5-1 to TRBJ1-1; possible D gene TRBD1, 6 bases. V dropped 2 bases and J dropped 4 bases, with 9 bases sitting between them. CDR1 is SGHRS and CDR2 is YFSETQ in the germline V gene. This CDR3 comprises 13 residues. DNA of the CDR3: TGCGCCAGCAGCTTCTCGGGGGCCACTGAAGCTTTCTTT. Translating gives CASSFSGATEAFF.

J is TRBJ2-7 and V is TRBV7-8, with a tentative D call TRBD2 (5 bases). This CDR3 spans 13 amino acids. V lost 1 base, J lost 9 bases, and 13 bases lay in between. Germline CDR1 and CDR2: SGHVS and FQNEAQ. The CDR3 reads CASSLDGGSGQYF. The CDR3 bases are TGTGCCAGCAGCTTAGATGGAGGCTCGGGGCAGTACTTC. Together with reference TRBV7-8 and TRBJ2-7, the CDR3 gives the full variable domain: GAGVSQSPRYKVAKRGQDVALRCDPISGHVSLFWYQQALGQGPEFLTYFQNEAQLDKSGLPSDRFFAERPEGSVSTLKIQRTQQEDSAVYLCASSLDGGSGQYFGPGTRLTVT.

The chain couples TRBV19 to TRBJ2-7, with no clear D. Trimming stripped 3 bases from V and 2 bases from J, with 5 bases between. The CDR3 extends over 12 amino acids. CDR1 LNHDA and CDR2 SQIVND come from the germline V gene (reference sequence). CDR3 loop: CASSIGPYEQYF. The CDR3 nucleotides are TGTGCCAGTAGTATTGGCCCCTACGAGCAGTACTTC.

The V call is TRBV6-4, the J call TRBJ1-2, with D hard to call. This CDR3 is built from 18 residues. Trimming took 3 bases from V and 0 from J, leaving 20 bases between them. The germline V gene encodes CDR1 MRHNA and CDR2 SNTAGT. The CDR3 DNA reads as TGTGCCAGCAGTGATGAAGAGGCCTCGCCCGAGGCTAACTATGGCTACACCTTC. Protein: CASSDEEASPEANYGYTF.

V usage is TRBV30 and J usage is TRBJ2-3; 9 nucleotides match TRBD2. Germline CDR1 and CDR2: GTSNPN and SVGIG (reference sequence). The CDR3 has 15 amino acids. V trimming: 0 bases; J trimming: 6 bases; junction bases outside the gene matches: 7. This CDR3 is CAWSVGSGSGDTQYF. As DNA, the CDR3 is TGTGCCTGGAGTGTCGGTAGCGGGAGTGGGGATACGCAGTATTTT.